This passage covers 26 T cell receptor beta chains from one sample sequenced in a study of OX40 agonist ivuxolimab in advanced cancers. Measured with immunoSEQ multiplex PCR; TCRdb has only the in-frame clones, and not every one. The sample has fewer than 70,000 clones, roughly 87% seen once; the top ten hold 1.1%. The source was CD4+ or CD8+ T cells sorted from blood, collected in a trial of the OX40 agonist ivuxolimab. Receptors were obtained from an adult with an advanced solid tumor such as melanoma, head and neck, liver or kidney cancer.

The genes are TRBV6-1 and TRBJ2-7; D is perhaps TRBD1 (6 bases). Germline CDR1 and CDR2: MNHNS and SASEGT. The V end was cut by 10 bases, the J end by 0 bases, with 19 bases between. The CDR3 is 15 amino acids. CDR3 nucleotide sequence: TGTGCCATCACCTCAGACTCGACAGGCTCCTACGAGCAGTACTTC. It specifies CAITSDSTGSYEQYF.

V gene TRBV25-1 combines with J gene TRBJ2-3, with 7 bases matching TRBD2. The CDR3 spans 16 residues. V shed 5 bases, J shed 1 base, and the junction held 9 bases outside the gene matches. Germline values: CDR1 MGHDK, CDR2 SYGVNS. Here the CDR3 DNA reads TGTGCCAGCAGTCCAGTCTGGGGAGGGGGCACAGATACGCAGTATTTT. It is translated as CASSPVWGGGTDTQYF. The whole variable domain, filled in from reference TRBV25-1 and TRBJ2-3, reads EADIYQTPRYLVIGTGKKITLECSQTMGHDKMYWYQQDPGMELHLIHYSYGVNSTEKGDLSSESTVSRIRTEHFPLTLESARPSHTSQYLCASSPVWGGGTDTQYFGPGTRLTVL.

The J gene is TRBJ2-5, the V gene TRBV30, with D possibly matching TRBD1 (5 bases). Trimming cost V 1 base and J 5 bases, with 17 bases left between them. There are 15 residues in the CDR3. CDR1 and CDR2 (germline): GTSNPN, SVGIG (reference sequence). The CDR3 region has the DNA TGTGCCTGGAGTGCCCAACCAAGGGGCTGGGAGACCCAGTACTTC. As protein: CAWSAQPRGWETQYF.

This chain joins TRBV5-4 and TRBJ1-1, with 9 bases identical to TRBD1. Trimming at V came to 3 bases and at J to 10 bases, leaving 7 bases not matched to a gene. CDR1 is SGHNT and CDR2 is YYREEE in the germline V gene (reference sequence). This CDR3 region has 13 residues. The CDR3 DNA reads as TGTGCCAGCAGCTGGGACAGGGTGGGGGCAGCTTTCTTT. It specifies CASSWDRVGAAFF.

The chain links TRBV28 to TRBJ1-4; D not resolved. Germline CDR1 and CDR2: MDHEN and SYDVKM. V lost 7 bases and J lost 3, with 15 bases in between. This CDR3 contains 15 residues. The CDR3 DNA reads as TGTGCCAGCAATCCAGGAGGCCGAGCTAATGAAAAACTGTTTTTT. This codes for CASNPGGRANEKLFF.

This clone was observed once. The chain uses TRBV4-1 and TRBJ1-1; D gene ambiguous. Germline loops: CDR1 MGHRA, CDR2 YSYEKL. The V end lost 3 bases, the J end lost 3 bases, and 8 bases lay between the germline ends. CDR3 length: 13 amino acids. The CDR3 loop is CASSHPGYTEAFF. The CDR3 nucleotides read TGCGCCAGCAGCCACCCGGGATACACTGAAGCTTTCTTT.

This clone has only a few counts. V and J are TRBV5-5 and TRBJ1-1; no definite D call. The CDR3 totals 14 residues. V dropped 7 bases and J dropped 1 base, with 14 bases sitting between them. Per germline, CDR1 SGHKS and CDR2 YYEKEE (reference sequence). CDR3 bases: TGTGCCAGCCGCCTCTCGGAAGCGAACACTGAAGCTTTCTTT. Its translation is CASRLSEANTEAFF.

This clone appeared a few times. The chain employs TRBV6-1 and TRBJ1-6, with D perhaps TRBD1 (6 bases). The ends were cut back, 5 bases at V and 9 bases at J, with 14 bases in the middle. This CDR3 has 14 amino acids. The germline V gene has CDR1 MNHNS and CDR2 SASEGT. CDR3 sequence (DNA): TGTGCCAGCAGTTCCCCGTTGGACAGTTCACCCCTCCACTTT. This translates into CASSSPLDSSPLHF.

The CDR3 here is CASSEGRTGSNTGELFF. CDR3 coding DNA: TGTGCCAGCAGTGAAGGAAGGACAGGGTCGAACACCGGGGAGCTGTTTTTT. The chain recombines TRBV2 with TRBJ2-2; 8 bases are shared with TRBD1. Germline V gene sequence: CDR1 SNHLY, CDR2 FYNNEI. This CDR3 is 17 amino acids long. Trimming cost V 1 base and J 0 bases; bases outside gene matches: 4.

J is TRBJ1-1 and V is TRBV5-1; no clear D. Germline CDR1 reads SGHRS; CDR2 reads YFSETQ. This CDR3 is built from 14 residues. V was shortened by 4 bases and J by 1 base, with 11 bases between the two germline ends. The CDR3 region is CASSGIQKNTEAFF. The CDR3 bases are TGCGCCAGCAGCGGGATACAGAAGAACACTGAAGCTTTCTTT.

V is TRBV5-1 and J is TRBJ1-1, with TRBD1 as a possible D gene (6 bases). Per the germline V gene, CDR1 is SGHRS and CDR2 is YFSETQ. This CDR3 has 15 amino acids. V lost 1 base and J lost 0, with 10 bases in between. DNA of the CDR3: TGCGCCAGCAGCTTGCTGACAGGTCTGAACACTGAAGCTTTCTTT. Protein: CASSLLTGLNTEAFF.

This chain joins TRBV18 and TRBJ2-1, with 11 bases fitting TRBD2. The CDR3 contains 18 residues. Germline CDR1 KGHSH, CDR2 LQKENI. Germline trimming cut 1 base from V and 0 bases from J; bases unmatched to any gene: 5. The CDR3 nucleotides read TGTGCCAGCTCACCACTAGCGGGGGGGCCGAGCTCCTACAATGAGCAGTTCTTC. The encoded protein is CASSPLAGGPSSYNEQFF.

This chain joins TRBV5-1 and TRBJ1-3; D is ambiguous. The CDR3 totals 13 residues. V lost 5 bases and J lost 3, with 9 bases in between. Germline-derived CDR1 and CDR2 are SGHRS and YFSETQ. CDR3 protein: CASSFNFGNTIYF. Written as DNA, the CDR3 is TGCGCCAGCAGTTTCAACTTTGGAAACACCATATATTTT.

The rearrangement joins TRBV16 to TRBJ1-1, with TRBD1 as a possible D gene (6 bases). CDR3 length equals 14 residues. V was pared by 3 bases and J by 5 bases, with 13 bases between. The germline gives CDR1 KGHSY, CDR2 FQNENV. CDR3 coding DNA: TGTGCCAGCAGCCACACAGGGACCCGGACTGAAGCTTTCTTT. It codes for CASSHTGTRTEAFF.

V usage is TRBV18 and J usage is TRBJ1-1, with a possible D match to TRBD1 (5 bases). CDR3 length: 14 amino acids. The germline V and J ends were trimmed by 5 bases and 2 bases, with 12 bases remaining between them. Germline V gene lookup returns CDR1 KGHSH and CDR2 LQKENI. The CDR3 loop is CASSFTGGNTEAFF. The CDR3 coding sequence is TGTGCCAGCTCATTCACAGGTGGTAACACTGAAGCTTTCTTT.

V usage is TRBV5-1 and J usage is TRBJ2-5; D call uncertain. CDR3 length: 15 residues. Trimming took off 7 bases at V and 5 bases at J, with 21 bases between the two ends. Germline V CDR1 and CDR2: SGHRS, YFSETQ. The CDR3 sequence is CASPFVGPAVETQYF. Here the CDR3 DNA reads TGCGCCAGCCCCTTTGTGGGCCCGGCGGTGGAGACCCAGTACTTC.

This chain connects TRBV6-1 to TRBJ2-5; TRBD2 aligns across 9 bases. After removal of 4 bases from V and 5 bases from J, the junction contained 5 bases not matched to a gene. The CDR3 covers 14 residues. The germline gives CDR1 MNHNS, CDR2 SASEGT. CDR3 coding DNA: TGTGCCAGCAGTGCGACTAGCGGTTGGGAGACCCAGTACTTC. Its protein product is CASSATSGWETQYF.

This sequence joins TRBV6-5 and TRBJ1-1, with D hard to call. Germline CDR1 is MNHEY and CDR2 is SVGAGI. The CDR3 length is 13 residues. The germline V and J ends were trimmed by 6 bases and 4 bases, with 12 bases remaining between them. CDR3: CASSVVGSTEAFF. Written as DNA, the CDR3 is TGTGCCAGCAGCGTGGTGGGGTCCACTGAAGCTTTCTTT.

This chain links TRBV5-1 with TRBJ2-2; the match to TRBD1 covers 7 bases. Germline loops: CDR1 SGHRS, CDR2 YFSETQ. The CDR3 spans 15 residues. V shed 4 bases, J shed 7 bases, and the junction held 10 bases outside the gene matches. The CDR3 loop is CASSAMTGSLGELFF. In DNA form, the CDR3 reads TGCGCCAGCAGCGCTATGACAGGGTCTCTCGGGGAGCTGTTTTTT. Using reference TRBV5-1 and TRBJ2-2 for the parts outside the CDR3, the full variable domain is KAGVTQTPRYLIKTRGQQVTLSCSPISGHRSVSWYQQTPGQGLQFLFEYFSETQRNKGNFPGRFSGRQFSNSRSEMNVSTLELGDSALYLCASSAMTGSLGELFFGEGSRLTVL.

There are a few counts of this clone. Other DNA sequences of this sample code for an identical CDR3. The chain has TRBV7-9 and TRBJ1-3; D is uncertain. V was pared by 3 bases and J by 0 bases, with 6 bases between. This CDR3 has 14 residues. Per germline, CDR1 SEHNR and CDR2 FQNEAQ (reference sequence). CDR3 amino acids: CASSLSVSGNTIYF. Here the CDR3 DNA reads TGTGCCAGCAGCTTGTCGGTCTCTGGAAACACCATATATTTT.

The rearrangement joins TRBV27 to TRBJ1-2, with D hard to call. The germline V and J ends were trimmed by 5 bases and 5 bases, with 21 bases remaining between them. Germline V gives CDR1 MNHEY, CDR2 SMNVEV (reference sequence). The CDR3 totals 16 residues. Here the CDR3 reads CASSPQFKGAFYGYTF. CDR3 coding DNA: TGTGCCAGCAGTCCCCAATTTAAGGGAGCCTTTTATGGCTACACCTTC.

The chain combines TRBV6-1 with TRBJ2-1, with TRBD1 as a possible D gene (5 bases). CDR3 length: 13 residues. V lost 6 bases, J lost 7 bases, and 13 bases lay in between. Germline CDR1 MNHNS, CDR2 SASEGT. The chain's CDR3 is CASRSQGWNEQFF. The DNA for the CDR3 is TGTGCCAGCAGGAGCCAGGGTTGGAATGAGCAGTTCTTC.

This clone was seen a handful of times. V usage is TRBV2 and J usage is TRBJ1-5; D gene uncertain. With 4 bases removed from V and 7 bases from J, the gap between germline ends came to 8 bases. Germline values: CDR1 SNHLY, CDR2 FYNNEI. This CDR3 spans 12 amino acids. CDR3 sequence: CASSAEAQPQHF. The CDR3 DNA reads as TGTGCCAGCAGTGCGGAGGCCCAGCCCCAGCATTTT.

The rearrangement links TRBV20-1 to TRBJ2-5; no clear D gene. The V and J ends lost 3 bases and 3 bases respectively, with 2 bases between them. This CDR3 contains 10 residues. Germline CDR1 and CDR2: DFQATT and SNEGSKA (reference sequence). The CDR3 coding sequence is TGCAGTGCTAGTGAAGAGACCCAGTACTTC. Its protein is CSASEETQYF.

V gene TRBV5-1 combines with J gene TRBJ1-4; the D gene is possibly TRBD1 (6 bases). CDR3 length: 14 amino acids. The ends were cut back, 1 base at V and 8 bases at J, with 12 bases in the middle. CDR1 is SGHRS and CDR2 is YFSETQ in the germline V gene. The CDR3 region is CASSLPQGREKLFF. The CDR3 region has the DNA TGCGCCAGCAGCTTGCCCCAGGGGCGCGAAAAACTGTTTTTT.

The chain has TRBV6-6 and TRBJ2-5, with 9 bases identical to TRBD2. The CDR3 length is 16 residues. Unmatched junction bases numbered 12, after V lost 4 bases and J lost 6 bases. CDR1 and CDR2 (germline): MNHNY, SVGAGI (reference sequence). The CDR3 reads CASSSPFSGRGKTQYF. CDR3 nucleotides: TGTGCCAGCAGTTCCCCCTTTAGCGGGAGAGGGAAGACCCAGTACTTC.